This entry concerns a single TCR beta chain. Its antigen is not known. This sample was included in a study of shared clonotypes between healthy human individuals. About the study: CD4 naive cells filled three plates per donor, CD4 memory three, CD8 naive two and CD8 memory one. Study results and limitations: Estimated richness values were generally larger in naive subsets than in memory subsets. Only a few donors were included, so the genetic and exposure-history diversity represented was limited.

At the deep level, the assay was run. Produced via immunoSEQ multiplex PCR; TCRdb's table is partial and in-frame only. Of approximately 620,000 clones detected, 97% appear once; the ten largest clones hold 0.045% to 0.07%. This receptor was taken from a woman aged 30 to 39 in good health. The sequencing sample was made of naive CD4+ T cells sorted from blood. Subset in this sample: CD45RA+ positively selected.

The CDR3 DNA is TGTGCCAGCAGCCATTCGGGGACAGGGGGAGAGACCCAGTACTTC. Translation: CASSHSGTGGETQYF. The chain has TRBV28 and TRBJ2-5; TRBD1 aligns across 11 bases. Germline CDR1 reads MDHEN; CDR2 reads SYDVKM. CDR3 length equals 15 residues. Trimming cost V 6 bases and J 4 bases; bases outside gene matches: 7.